The 5 T cell receptor beta chains given below trace back to one sample, sequenced in a study of CD8+ T cells in alopecia areata. Sorting relied on CD4, CD8alpha, NKG2D, NKG2ACE and other markers applied to pooled cutaneous lymph node cells. RNA extraction and reverse transcription yielded cDNA as sequencing template. The protocol was immunoSEQ multiplex PCR, while the TCRdb copy is restricted to in-frame clones and leaves out a portion. The sample contains roughly 260,000 clones, none of them singletons. Input material: CD4+ T cells sorted from a lymph node. These receptors were taken from a C3H/HeJ mouse with alopecia areata. For the strain, the MHC haplotype given is H2-k.

This clone was detected only a few times. The listed genes are named as in mouse. The CDR3: CASSQAGSGYAEQFF. The covered CDR3 bases are TGTGCCAGCAGCCAAGCAGGGAGTGGCTATGCT. This chain joins TRBV5 and TRBJ2-1; TRBD1 is a possible D gene (5 bases). The read comes to an end 4 residues before the CDR3 does, leaving the germline J gene to fill in the end. Germline-derived CDR1 and CDR2 are LGHNA and YNLKQL (reference sequence). This CDR3 is 15 amino acids long. V was pared by 1 base and J by 3 bases, with 10 bases between.

On this clone: The listed genes are named as in mouse. The read ends 4 residues early relative to the CDR3; the germline J gene fills the gap. The chain carries TRBV17 and TRBJ2-1; TRBD1 might be the D (5 bases). Trimming shortened V by 6 bases and J by 3 bases, and 6 bases separated the two germline ends. The germline CDR1 and CDR2 sequences are MNHDT and YYDKIL. The CDR3 sequence is 12 residues long. The sequenced CDR3 bases are TGTGCTAGCAGGAGGGGCTATGCT. Translating it yields CASRRGYA. The whole CDR3 protein reads CASRRGYAEQFF.

With respect to this clone: Gene names follow the mouse nomenclature. The read comes to an end 4 residues before the CDR3 does, leaving the germline J gene to fill in the end. This rearrangement joins TRBV13-3 to TRBJ2-7; 7 bases are shared with TRBD1. The CDR3 sequence is 13 residues long. CDR1 NNHDY and CDR2 SYVADS come from the germline V gene. CDR3: CASRVGTDYEQYF. Incomplete CDR3 DNA: TGTGCCAGCAGGGTCGGGACAGATTAT.

This clone showed up just a few times. Here the gene names and germline are mouse. The sequence runs out 4 residues before the end of the CDR3; the remainder is reconstructed from the germline J gene. The V gene is TRBV1, the J gene TRBJ2-5, with D tentatively TRBD2 (6 bases). Germline lookup yields CDR1 NSQYPW and CDR2 LRSPGD (reference sequence). With 3 bases removed from V and 1 base from J, the gap between germline ends came to 8 bases. The CDR3 length is 14 residues. CDR3 region: CTCSARDYQDTQYF. CDR3 DNA (partial): TGCACCTGCAGTGCCCGGGACTACCAAGAC.

As regards this clone: Mouse germline and gene names are used. The read stops 4 residues short of the end of the CDR3; the missing end is completed from the germline J gene. J is TRBJ2-7 and V is TRBV13-1; perhaps TRBD1 as D (6 bases). Germline V gene lookup returns CDR1 NSHNY and CDR2 SYGAGN. V lost 2 bases to trimming and J lost 0 bases, with 6 bases between them. This CDR3 has 13 amino acids. Partial CDR3 DNA: TGTGCCAGCAGTGAGGACAGCTCCTAT. Amino acids: CASSEDSSY. The full CDR3 protein is CASSEDSSYEQYF.